A selection of T cell receptor beta chains follows, all from one sample in a study. In TCRdb, the 5' RACE reads were re-called with MiXCR into one record per CDR3 protein. The sample carries more than 40,000 distinct CDR3 sequences, roughly 29% recorded once. The sequenced sample consisted of memory CD4+ T cells sorted from a lymph node. The source is a female donor with breast cancer. CDR3s include the opening cysteine and the closing phenylalanine or tryptophan. Each record gives: D gene, V gene, clone size, J gene, CDR3 DNA, CDR3 protein. D genes are given only for firm matches. Clone size, where shown, is once, few, many, or a class for clones that have expanded.

>-|TRBV6-5|-|TRBJ1-2
TGTGCCAGCAGCCATTACCCACAGGGAAGTACCTATGGCTACACCTTC
CASSHYPQGSTYGYTF
>TRBD2|TRBV9|few|TRBJ2-3
TGTGCCAGCAGCGTAGAGACTAGCGGGGGAGTCACAGATACGCAGTATTTT
CASSVETSGGVTDTQYF
>-|TRBV19|many|TRBJ2-3
TGTGCCAGTAGTCTCCGGACAGATACGCAGTATTTT
CASSLRTDTQYF
>-|TRBV12-3/TRBV12-4|few|TRBJ2-5
TGTGCCAGCAGCCGATCAGGGACCCAGTACTTC
CASSRSGTQYF
>TRBD2|TRBV5-8|-|TRBJ2-1
TGTGCCAGCAGCAAAAGACTAGCAAGGTTTGTAAGCTCCTACAATGAGCAGTTCTTC
CASSKRLARFVSSYNEQFF
>TRBD2|TRBV15|few|TRBJ2-7
TGTGCCACCAGCAGAAGCCCTAGCGGGAGAATAACCGAGCAGTACTTC
CATSRSPSGRITEQYF
>-|TRBV27|-|TRBJ1-5
TGTGCCAGCAGTTATCTACCCAATCAGCCCCAGCATTTT
CASSYLPNQPQHF
>TRBD1|TRBV28|-|TRBJ1-5
TGTGCCAGCAGTCCGGACAGGGTGGATCAGCCCCAGCATTTT
CASSPDRVDQPQHF
>TRBD1|TRBV9|-|TRBJ2-3
TGTGCCAGCAGCCTAAGGACAGGGGAGGGAGATACGCAGTATTTT
CASSLRTGEGDTQYF
>-|TRBV28|-|TRBJ1-1
TGTGCCAGCGCCCCCTCAAGTTATAGGCCCGGAAACACTGAAGCTTTCTTT
CASAPSSYRPGNTEAFF
>TRBD1|TRBV6-2/TRBV6-3|medium-sized|TRBJ2-7
TGTGCCAGCAGACCAAAAATCGTCCGGGACAGGGGTCCCTACGAGCAGTACTTC
CASRPKIVRDRGPYEQYF
>TRBD1|TRBV28|-|TRBJ2-2
TGTGCCAGCAGTTTAGGGGACAGGGAGACCGGGGAGCTGTTTTTT
CASSLGDRETGELFF
>-|TRBV9|-|TRBJ2-2
TGTGCCAGCAGCGTAGGGGGGGCCGGGGAGCTGTTTTTT
CASSVGGAGELFF
>-|TRBV20-1|-|TRBJ2-5
TGCAGTGCTACGGTCCAAGAGACCCAGTACTTC
CSATVQETQYF
>-|TRBV18|many|TRBJ2-1
TGTGCCAGCTCACCACCGACGAGCGTGAATGAGCAGTTCTTC
CASSPPTSVNEQFF
>-|TRBV7-9|-|TRBJ1-2
TGTGCCAGCAGTCTATGGCAGGGTACAGGAAATGGCTACACCTTC
CASSLWQGTGNGYTF
>-|TRBV4-3|-|TRBJ1-5
TGCGCCAACAGCCAAGACCGGGCAAATCAGCCCCAGCATTTT
CANSQDRANQPQHF
>-|TRBV5-4|few|TRBJ2-5
TGTGCCAGCAGCTTTTGGGAATTGCAAGAGACCCAGTACTTC
CASSFWELQETQYF
>-|TRBV15|-|TRBJ2-3
TGTGCCACCAGCAGAGAGGACTTCGGGGGAACGCAGTATTTT
CATSREDFGGTQYF
>TRBD2|TRBV7-3|few|TRBJ2-3
TGTGCCAGCAGCTTATTCGGAGGGGCTAGCGGTTCGGATACGCAGTATTTT
CASSLFGGASGSDTQYF
>TRBD1|TRBV28|-|TRBJ2-5
TGTGCCAGCAGCCGAACAGGGGAAGGGGAGACCCAGTACTTC
CASSRTGEGETQYF
>-|TRBV5-1|-|TRBJ1-5
TGCGCCAGCAGCAACTCAGGGGATTCGGGTCAGCCCCAGCATTTT
CASSNSGDSGQPQHF
>-|TRBV24-1|many|TRBJ2-5
TGTGCCACCAGTGATCCCGGGGGCAAGGAGACCCAGTACTTC
CATSDPGGKETQYF
>TRBD1|TRBV7-9|-|TRBJ2-2
TGTGCCAGCAGCTTAGGACCAGGGGGAACAACTACCGGGGAGCTGTTTTTT
CASSLGPGGTTTGELFF
>-|TRBV20-1|-|TRBJ2-1
TGCAGTGCTAGAGATTGGAGGCGGAACAATGAGCAGTTCTTC
CSARDWRRNNEQFF
>-|TRBV29-1|-|TRBJ2-3
TGCAGCGTTGAGGGATTTGCAGATACGCAGTATTTT
CSVEGFADTQYF
>-|TRBV2|-|TRBJ2-3
TGTGCCAGCAGCGCGCCTGTCGGGAGCACAGATACGCAGTATTTT
CASSAPVGSTDTQYF
>-|TRBV27|-|TRBJ2-1
TGTGCCAGCAGTTTAAAGTGGAGCTCCTACAATGAGCAGTTCTTC
CASSLKWSSYNEQFF